This TCR beta chain was identified in a study of cytomegalovirus exposure and HLA in healthy donors. The data were produced by immunoSEQ multiplex PCR, yet TCRdb's version contains in-frame clones alone and is incomplete. This sample carries 150,000 to 200,000 clones, around nine tenths of them seen once, and the ten largest clones take 6% to 8%. The donors formed part of the approximately 130-subject validation cohort, distinct from the roughly 670-subject first cohort. This CDR3 is 15 amino acids long. V was shortened by 6 bases and J by 3 bases, with 18 bases between the two germline ends. From germline, CDR1 is MDHEN and CDR2 SYDVKM.

This clonotype was sampled from a man aged 30 to 45 in good health and CMV-seropositive. Sequencing was performed on PBMCs. The J gene is TRBJ2-7, the V gene TRBV28; a possible D gene is TRBD2 (6 bases). Written as DNA, the CDR3 is TGTGCCAGCAGCCTAGTAGCGGCAGGGTTCTACGAGCAGTACTTC. It translates to CASSLVAAGFYEQYF. The variable domain in full, completed from reference TRBV28 and TRBJ2-7, reads DVKVTQSSRYLVKRTGEKVFLECVQDMDHENMFWYRQDPGLGLRLIYFSYDVKMKEKGDIPEGYSVSREKKERFSLILESASTNQTSMYLCASSLVAAGFYEQYFGPGTRLTVT.